This T cell receptor beta chain was profiled in a study of OX40 agonist ivuxolimab in advanced cancers. Findings and limits, study-wide: Clonal expansion among partial responders at 0.1-3.0 mg/kg ranked near the lowest. Nonresponders, in some cases, also had low normalized T-cell clonal expansion. CD4+ T cells averaged fewer expanded clones than CD8+ T cells.

Per the germline V gene, CDR1 is SGHTA and CDR2 is FQGNSA. V was trimmed by 2 bases and J by 2 bases, leaving 13 bases between them. The CDR3 has 15 residues. The data were produced by immunoSEQ multiplex PCR, yet TCRdb's version contains in-frame clones alone and is incomplete. Of about 70,000 clones listed, 85% to 90% are singletons. In the case of this clone: Antigen specificity is unknown.

The starting material was CD4+ or CD8+ T cells sorted from blood, obtained in a trial of the OX40 agonist ivuxolimab. The chain joins TRBV7-2 to TRBJ2-7; D call uncertain. The source is an adult with an advanced solid tumor such as melanoma, head and neck, liver or kidney cancer. Here the CDR3 DNA reads TGTGCCAGCAGCTTAAGGGCCGGATACACCTACGAGCAGTACTTC. This translates into CASSLRAGYTYEQYF.